This T cell receptor beta chain was identified in a study of beta chain features in type 1 diabetes (dated by TCRdb to 2016 to 2019). With respect to the entire study: Patients and healthy donors did not differ in mean age, gender distribution, total cell number or subset yield. A total of 100 million to 110 million sorted cells were examined across all samples, and a strong correlation was observed between cell number per subset and RNA yield. The study compared TCRB repertoires of sorted circulating CD4+ T cell subsets between recently diagnosed type 1 diabetes patients and matched healthy donors. Whereas all 30 or so donors provided naive and central memory subsets, regulatory and stem cell-like memory subsets were isolated from just 8 patients and roughly 8 healthy donors. Overall study results and their limits: HLA sub-analyses involved small numbers of individuals, so any influence of HLA type on TCRB rearrangement remained unresolved. PCR may preferentially amplify shorter templates, but because patient and control samples were amplified and corrected together, any resulting skew would affect both groups equally. Because cDNA was sequenced instead of genomic DNA, activated cells with high expression could be over-represented, although the groups did not differ in activation or CD3 levels. Fewer insertions and more nucleotide deletions at VDJ recombination sites were observed in patients with type 1 diabetes, implying thymic rearrangement abnormalities. Naive, central memory and regulatory TCRB repertoires appeared to be more similar among patients than among healthy donors. In all four CD4+ subsets, TCRB CDR3 length was moderately but significantly shorter in type 1 diabetes patients.

The entire isolated RNA was reverse transcribed using the High Capacity cDNA Reverse Transcription Kit, and thus expressed TCRB transcripts were sequenced. Deep immunoSEQ sequencing was applied to naive, central memory and regulatory T cell samples, giving an average of roughly 3.5 million total reads per sample. After sorted cells were lysed in RLT buffer, RNA was extracted with DNase-treated RNeasy Micro or Mini kits, with the choice depending on cell number. To prevent cross-contamination, each cell subset was processed individually, whereas patient and healthy donor samples were processed jointly. The immunoSEQ multiplex PCR was used to amplify TCRB sequences from cDNA, yielding 87-bp fragments that span the CDR3 region. Amplicons were sequenced on the Illumina HiSeq platform. The paper's processing steps were these. PCR bias was corrected computationally using synthetic template baselines, and reads within Hamming distance 2 were collapsed, with unmergeable singletons discarded. Reads were aligned against IMGT so that V, D and J genes, CDR3 length and insertions or deletions at six rearrangement sites could be assigned. Clonotype counts were normalized to sorted cell number within each subset before computing true diversity and Gini coefficients with the tcR R package. The overlap coefficient, calculated on TCRB nucleotide sequences, was used to measure repertoire sharing. Out-of-frame TCRB sequences from naive cells were analyzed to stand in for the pre-selection repertoire. As stored in TCRdb, this immuneACCESS dataset retains in-frame rearrangements with V and J assigned. A fraction of the clones does not appear; measured against another copy, unresolved V genes explain less than half of the discrepancy, and the remainder lacks a known reason. V, J and clone size derive from that table, while D and trimming were established from the DNA sequence. Present in this sample are around 430,000 clones, 30% of which were seen just once. More than 0.055% of the sample goes to the ten largest clones.

A single peripheral blood draw of around 120 mL on average was collected from each donor into heparinised tubes. Naive, central memory, regulatory and stem cell-like memory CD4+ T cells were sorted on a BD FACSAria II using a panel including CD45RO, CCR7, CD25, CD127, CD95 and CD27. A purity above 95% was achieved for all sorted populations. PBMCs were isolated right away by Lymphoprep density gradient centrifugation and were stained directly, without culture. So that batch effects would be minimized, each experiment stained and sorted samples in pairs, pairing one healthy donor with one patient. This clone was seen a single time. There is no known antigen for this receptor. Base quality data are lacking; no much larger clone is found one base away. Sequences were obtained from naive CD4+ T cells from blood. The cell subset or site label here, explained by the study, means: true naive CD4+ T cells. The clonotype was recovered from a man aged 18 to 30 in good health.

At the DNA level, the sequence is TGTGCCAGCGGAGGTGAGGGAAACTACGAGCAGTACTTC. This codes for CASGGEGNYEQYF. The chain couples TRBV19 to TRBJ2-7; possibly the D gene is TRBD2, per 5 matching bases. Cut back by 9 bases and 3 bases, the V and J ends lie 15 bases apart. As encoded in the germline V gene (reference sequence), CDR1 is LNHDA while CDR2 is SQIVND. The CDR3 sequence holds 13 residues, the cysteine and phenylalanine included. Just the 39-base CDR3 DNA is kept, in frame starting at base 1.